This T cell receptor beta chain came from a study of blood T cell repertoires in COVID-19. On the study more broadly: Samples taken during acute and convalescent COVID-19 were collected in the United States, Italy and Spain. In each case, the material was cDNA or gDNA derived from T cells, B-cell-depleted T cells, or PBMCs.

Original data processing: Amplification of reference gene primers was used by the study to estimate nucleated cell counts. Repertoires were generated with immunoSEQ multiplex PCR, while TCRdb's copy carries only in-frame clones and drops some. The DNA gave D and trimming, while V, J and clone size come from that table. The sample records 140,000 or so clones, approximately 80% being singletons. CDR3 length: 15 residues. V was clipped by 5 bases and J by 0 bases, with 9 bases between them. From germline, CDR1 is SGDLS and CDR2 YYNGEE. The sample was peripheral blood. The gene calls are TRBV9 and TRBJ1-6, with D possibly TRBD1 on 5 matching bases. This sequence originates from a middle-aged man with acute or convalescent COVID-19. The CDR3 DNA reads TGTGCCAGCAGGGCGGGGGGCTCCTATAATTCACCCCTCCACTTT. It translates to CASRAGGSYNSPLHF.